What follows are 13 T cell receptor beta chains derived from one specimen sequenced in a study of shared clonotypes between healthy human individuals. Only in-frame clones appear in the TCRdb table, and some are missing; sequencing was by immunoSEQ multiplex PCR. The data hold about 1.5 million clones, with about 98% observed a single time. The material sequenced was naive CD4+ T cells sorted from blood. Specified subset: CD45RA+ positively selected. These receptors all stem from a man between 25 and 39 years old in good health.

The chain combines TRBV11-3 with TRBJ2-1, with 7 nucleotides matching TRBD1. V shed 2 bases, J shed 9 bases, and the junction held 7 bases outside the gene matches. The length of the CDR3 is 14 residues. CDR1 is SGHNT and CDR2 is YENEEA in the germline V gene. CDR3 sequence: CASSLYRGRGEQFF. The CDR3 DNA is TGTGCCAGCAGCTTATACAGGGGTCGGGGTGAGCAGTTCTTC.

The CDR3 DNA reads as TGTGCCAGCACAGGGGGCCGACCCGGGGAGCTGTTTTTT. Translated: CASTGGRPGELFF. V is TRBV2 and J is TRBJ2-2; 8 nucleotides align to TRBD1. Trimming at V came to 7 bases and at J to 6 bases, leaving 4 bases not matched to a gene. In germline, CDR1 is SNHLY, CDR2 FYNNEI. The CDR3 contains 13 residues.

The V gene is TRBV5-3, the J gene TRBJ2-5; 10 bases fit TRBD2. TRBV5-3 is placed among ORFs of uncertain function. Trimming took 6 bases from V and 5 from J; bases not matched to a gene: 19. The CDR3 runs to 18 residues. CDR3 sequence reads: CARTQLASSGRGAETQYF. The CDR3 DNA reads TGTGCCAGAACCCAGCTTGCGTCTAGCGGGAGAGGAGCGGAGACCCAGTACTTC.

This chain uses TRBV4-1 with TRBJ2-1, with D uncertain. CDR1 and CDR2 from the germline V gene are MGHRA and YSYEKL. Trimming removed 4 bases from V and 6 bases from J, with 13 bases in between. The CDR3 runs to 14 residues. The CDR3 DNA is TGCGCCAGCAGCCCCCTTGTCCTGATCAATGAGCAGTTCTTC. Protein sequence: CASSPLVLINEQFF.

The chain joins TRBV7-3 to TRBJ2-3, with 12 bases identical to TRBD2. The CDR3 is 16 residues long. V shed 2 bases, J shed 5 bases, and the junction held 5 bases outside the gene matches. Looked up from germline, CDR1 is SGHTA and CDR2 is FQGTGA. The CDR3 DNA follows: TGTGCCAGCAGCTTACTAGCGGGAGGGCCTCTAGATACGCAGTATTTT. Translated: CASSLLAGGPLDTQYF.

This chain connects TRBV19 to TRBJ1-5, with D perhaps matching TRBD1 (6 bases). Germline V CDR1 and CDR2: LNHDA, SQIVND (reference sequence). This CDR3 is built from 16 residues. V lost 1 base to trimming and J lost 5 bases, with 15 bases between them. Here the CDR3 DNA reads TGTGCCAGTAGTATAGCGGCCGGGACACGGCATCAGCCCCAGCATTTT. It translates to CASSIAAGTRHQPQHF.

The V call is TRBV6-5, the J call TRBJ2-7; D may be TRBD2 (7 bases). CDR1 is MNHEY and CDR2 is SVGAGI in the germline V gene. This CDR3 region has 14 residues. Trimming cost V 4 bases and J 2 bases, with 12 bases left between them. CDR3 DNA: TGTGCCAGCAGTTCAAGCGGGGACACCTACGAGCAGTACTTC. It is translated as CASSSSGDTYEQYF.

The chain combines TRBV5-6 with TRBJ2-6; TRBD1 is a possible D gene (6 bases). The length of the CDR3 is 15 residues. V shed 3 bases and J shed 2 bases, with 9 bases lying between them. From germline, CDR1 is SGHDT and CDR2 YYEEEE. The CDR3: CASSWDIAGANVLTF. The CDR3, as DNA: TGTGCCAGCAGCTGGGACATAGCTGGGGCCAACGTCCTGACTTTC.

This chain links TRBV7-9 with TRBJ1-2; D unclear. V was shortened by 3 bases and J by 2 bases, with 10 bases between the two germline ends. From germline, CDR1 is SEHNR and CDR2 FQNEAQ (reference sequence). This CDR3 is built from 14 residues. Written as DNA, the CDR3 is TGTGCCAGCAGCTTTGAACGGACGAACTATGGCTACACCTTC. Translation gives CASSFERTNYGYTF.

V is TRBV7-8 and J is TRBJ1-4; D unclear. The germline CDR1 and CDR2 sequences are SGHVS and FQNEAQ. The CDR3 consists of 14 residues. Trimming took 4 bases from V and 7 from J, leaving 13 bases between them. The CDR3 DNA sequence: TGTGCCAGCAGCTCCCCGGCCTTGGGTGAAAAACTGTTTTTT. Translated: CASSSPALGEKLFF.

The chain combines TRBV11-3 with TRBJ2-6; TRBD2 might be the D (5 bases). Germline-derived CDR1 and CDR2 are SGHNT and YENEEA. V was pared by 5 bases and J by 3 bases, with 17 bases between. The CDR3 has 17 residues. The CDR3 sequence is CASSLGNGVGGANVLTF. The CDR3 bases are TGTGCCAGCAGCCTGGGCAACGGGGTTGGTGGGGCCAACGTCCTGACTTTC.

The V call is TRBV28, the J call TRBJ2-1; maybe TRBD2 (6 bases). V lost 6 bases and J lost 5, with 17 bases in between. This CDR3 is 15 amino acids long. Germline V gene sequence: CDR1 MDHEN, CDR2 SYDVKM. In DNA, the CDR3 is TGTGCCAGCAGGCCGGCGGGGAACAACAACAATGAGCAGTTCTTC. Protein product: CASRPAGNNNNEQFF.

This sequence joins TRBV7-6 and TRBJ2-1; TRBD2 agrees at 11 bases. The germline V gene encodes CDR1 SGHVS and CDR2 FNYEAQ. This CDR3 is 17 amino acids long. With 0 bases clipped from V and 6 bases from J, the junction kept 7 bases outside the gene matches. CDR3 coding DNA: TGTGCCAGCAGCTTAGCGGTTACTAGCGGGAGTTTCAATGAGCAGTTCTTC. Translating gives CASSLAVTSGSFNEQFF.